Listed here are 10 T cell receptor beta chains from one sample, sequenced in a study of blood T cell repertoires in COVID-19. Sequencing used immunoSEQ multiplex PCR; TCRdb keeps in-frame clones, though not all of them. The profile shows about 130,000 clones, approximately 81% of them singletons. The sequenced sample consisted of peripheral blood. Source of these receptors: a man older than 75 with COVID-19, enrolled during active disease.

The V and J genes are TRBV9 and TRBJ2-5; a weak D match, TRBD2 (6 bases). The germline V gene encodes CDR1 SGDLS and CDR2 YYNGEE. Trimming stripped 4 bases from V and 3 bases from J, with 16 bases between. This CDR3 contains 15 residues. CDR3 DNA sequence: TGTGCCAGCAGCCTGATGGGGGGAGAGGAAGAGACCCAGTACTTC. Translation gives CASSLMGGEEETQYF.

This clone was detected a few times. The rearrangement uses TRBV27 and TRBJ2-7; a weak D match, TRBD1 (5 bases). Trimming took off 4 bases at V and 3 bases at J, with 10 bases between the two ends. This CDR3 spans 13 amino acids. Germline lookup yields CDR1 MNHEY and CDR2 SMNVEV (reference sequence). CDR3 sequence: CASSSRGSYEQYF. The DNA for the CDR3 is TGTGCCAGCAGTTCTAGGGGCAGCTACGAGCAGTACTTC.

This clone has just a few counts. The V and J genes are TRBV4-2 and TRBJ2-7; D might be TRBD2 (6 bases). V was trimmed by 1 base and J by 7 bases, leaving 11 bases between them. The CDR3 length is 13 residues. Germline CDR1 is LGHNA and CDR2 is YNFKEQ. CDR3 in DNA: TGTGCCAGCAGCCAAGTGAGCGGGCAGGAGCAGTACTTC. Translating gives CASSQVSGQEQYF.

The chain recombines TRBV24-1 with TRBJ2-5; perhaps TRBD1 as D (6 bases). V was cut by 2 bases and J by 0 bases, with 15 bases left in between. Germline CDR1 reads KGHDR; CDR2 reads SFDVKD. The CDR3 has 17 amino acids. The CDR3 coding sequence is TGTGCCACCAGTGATTCTAGGGACAATTCGTACCAAGAGACCCAGTACTTC. The encoded protein is CATSDSRDNSYQETQYF.

This chain uses TRBV3-1 (or the pseudogene TRBV3-2) with TRBJ2-5, with 7 bases aligning to TRBD2. The J segment lost 7 bases and the V segment lost 7 bases, leaving 9 bases of the junction unmatched. This CDR3 is built from 13 residues. Germline assignment: CDR1 LGHDT and CDR2 YNNKEL (reference sequence). For the CDR3, the DNA is TGTGCCAGCACCTCTAGCGGAGGGGCGACCCAGTACTTC. The encoded protein is CASTSSGGATQYF.

This chain connects TRBV7-8 to TRBJ2-1, with D possibly matching TRBD1 (6 bases). V was shortened by 7 bases and J by 4 bases, with 17 bases between the two germline ends. The CDR3 sequence is 15 residues long. Germline loops: CDR1 SGHVS, CDR2 FQNEAQ. The CDR3 region has the DNA TGTGCCAGCATCTCAGGGGACCCTTCATACAATGAGCAGTTCTTC. This gives the protein CASISGDPSYNEQFF.

This clone appeared a few times. This chain joins TRBV3-1 (or the pseudogene TRBV3-2) and TRBJ2-6; perhaps TRBD1 as D (5 bases). The germline V gene has CDR1 LGHDT and CDR2 YNNKEL (reference sequence). This CDR3 is 18 amino acids long. Trimming removed 2 bases from V and 1 base from J, with 15 bases in between. CDR3 in DNA: TGTGCCAGCAGCCAAAGGAGACAGCCTAGATCTGGGGCCAACGTCCTGACTTTC. This codes for CASSQRRQPRSGANVLTF.

The chain joins TRBV24-1 to TRBJ2-1; TRBD2 agrees at 7 bases. This CDR3 contains 12 residues. Germline V gene lookup returns CDR1 KGHDR and CDR2 SFDVKD. The V gene end was trimmed by 5 bases and the J gene end by 9 bases; junction bases not matched to a gene: 3. The CDR3 coding sequence is TGTGCCACCAGTGCGGGGGGTACTGAGCAGTTCTTC. Encoded protein: CATSAGGTEQFF.

The V and J genes are TRBV5-8 and TRBJ1-6, with 8 bases matching TRBD1. This CDR3 is built from 12 residues. CDR1 and CDR2 (germline): SGHTS, YDEGEE. This chain's CDR3 is CGQGHVNSPLHF. CDR3 DNA sequence: TGTGGACAGGGGCACGTGAATTCACCCCTCCACTTT. Together with reference TRBV5-8 and TRBJ1-6, the CDR3 gives the full variable domain: EAGVTQSPTHLIKTRGQQATLRCSPISGHTSVYWYQQALGLGLQFLLWYDEGEERNRGNFPPRFSGRQFPNYSSELNVNALELEDSALYLCGQGHVNSPLHFGNGTRLTVT.

The V call is TRBV7-9, the J call TRBJ2-7; D is possibly TRBD1 (5 bases). With 1 base removed from V and 2 bases from J, the gap between germline ends came to 9 bases. The CDR3 is 14 amino acids. Germline V gene sequence: CDR1 SEHNR, CDR2 FQNEAQ (reference sequence). CDR3 coding DNA: TGTGCCAGCAGCTTAGTAGGGGCGACCTACGAGCAGTACTTC. Encoded protein: CASSLVGATYEQYF.